The 26 T cell receptor beta chains presented below share a single source sample, sequenced in a study of cytomegalovirus exposure and HLA in healthy donors. Assay: immunoSEQ multiplex PCR; the TCRdb copy retains only in-frame clones and omits some. Among over 90,000 clones listed, about 95% were seen once. Sample: PBMCs. Receptors were obtained from a woman aged 18-29 years in good health and CMV-seronegative.

The chain recombines TRBV7-9 with TRBJ1-5; D is unclear. The CDR3 covers 14 residues. CDR1 is SEHNR, CDR2 FQNEAQ, per germline (reference sequence). With 1 base removed from V and 3 bases from J, the gap between germline ends came to 7 bases. CDR3 coding DNA: TGTGCCAGCAGCTTAGAAATAGACAATCAGCCCCAGCATTTT. Residues: CASSLEIDNQPQHF.

The chain uses TRBV25-1 and TRBJ1-4; D unresolved. The germline V and J ends were trimmed by 10 bases and 2 bases, with 8 bases remaining between them. Germline V gene sequence: CDR1 MGHDK, CDR2 SYGVNS. This CDR3 has 12 amino acids. The CDR3 reads CATGSTNEKLFF. CDR3 sequence (DNA): TGTGCCACGGGGAGTACTAATGAAAAACTGTTTTTT.

Here the CDR3 reads CASSASSGSLPGELFF. CDR3 DNA sequence: TGTGCCAGCAGTGCTTCTAGCGGGAGCCTTCCCGGGGAGCTGTTTTTT. The chain is built from TRBV27 and TRBJ2-2; TRBD2 matches 10 bases. J was trimmed by 6 bases and V by 5 bases; bases with no gene match: 9. Germline assignment: CDR1 MNHEY and CDR2 SMNVEV (reference sequence). The CDR3 has 16 residues.

This clone was detected only once. V gene TRBV28 combines with J gene TRBJ1-5; D ambiguous. CDR1 is MDHEN, CDR2 SYDVKM, per germline. This CDR3 is built from 15 residues. V lost 3 bases, J lost 1 base, and 10 bases lay in between. The CDR3 bases are TGTGCCAGCAGTTTGAGAAAATTAAGCAATCAGCCCCAGCATTTT. Translating gives CASSLRKLSNQPQHF. Full variable domain (missing parts from reference TRBV28 and TRBJ1-5): DVKVTQSSRYLVKRTGEKVFLECVQDMDHENMFWYRQDPGLGLRLIYFSYDVKMKEKGDIPEGYSVSREKKERFSLILESASTNQTSMYLCASSLRKLSNQPQHFGDGTRLSIL.

The J gene is TRBJ1-4, the V gene TRBV4-3; no firm D call. V lost 0 bases, J lost 0 bases, and 14 bases lay in between. Germline V gene sequence: CDR1 LGHNA, CDR2 YSLEER. The length of the CDR3 is 18 residues. CDR3 bases: TGCGCCAGCAGCCAAGATCGATTAGTGCGGACAACTAATGAAAAACTGTTTTTT. Residues: CASSQDRLVRTTNEKLFF.

This chain joins TRBV27 and TRBJ1-3; weak D call: TRBD1 (5 bases). The CDR3 covers 15 residues. Germline V gene lookup returns CDR1 MNHEY and CDR2 SMNVEV (reference sequence). Trimming took off 6 bases at V and 1 base at J, with 13 bases between the two ends. The CDR3 DNA sequence: TGTGCCAGCAGCCAATGGGGGGATTCTGGAAACACCATATATTTT. Residues: CASSQWGDSGNTIYF.

This chain uses TRBV27 with TRBJ2-7; D may be TRBD2 (7 bases). Trimming cost V 6 bases and J 0 bases, with 12 bases left between them. The CDR3 sequence is 14 residues long. From germline, CDR1 is MNHEY and CDR2 SMNVEV (reference sequence). The CDR3 protein is CASSPGGRSYEQYF. The CDR3 nucleotides are TGTGCCAGCAGCCCGGGGGGCCGCTCCTACGAGCAGTACTTC.

The chain links TRBV2 to TRBJ2-2; 7 bases line up with TRBD1. The CDR3 runs to 14 residues. Losses at the gene ends were 4 bases for V and 1 base for J; bases not matched to a gene: 0. The germline V gene encodes CDR1 SNHLY and CDR2 FYNNEI. This CDR3 reads CASSAGGNTGELFF. DNA of the CDR3: TGTGCCAGCAGTGCAGGGGGGAACACCGGGGAGCTGTTTTTT.

V gene TRBV27 combines with J gene TRBJ1-2, with 7 nucleotides matching TRBD1. The CDR3 totals 15 residues. Germline V gene sequence: CDR1 MNHEY, CDR2 SMNVEV (reference sequence). V dropped 3 bases and J dropped 3; count of bases not matched to a gene: 7. The CDR3 nucleotides are TGTGCCAGCAGTTTCTCTAGGGGACAGTACTATGGCTACACCTTC. Translated, it gives CASSFSRGQYYGYTF.

The chain couples TRBV10-3 to TRBJ2-3; D is unclear. Germline V gives CDR1 ENHRY, CDR2 SYGVKD. The CDR3 spans 13 residues. V was cut by 10 bases and J by 2 bases, with 13 bases left in between. The CDR3 nucleotides read TGTGCCACCGGTAGATCCTACACAGATACGCAGTATTTT. Protein product: CATGRSYTDTQYF.

The gene calls are TRBV27 and TRBJ2-7; D unclear. V was cut by 2 bases and J by 5 bases, with 10 bases left in between. Germline V gene sequence: CDR1 MNHEY, CDR2 SMNVEV (reference sequence). This CDR3 is 13 amino acids long. The CDR3 sequence: CASSLLPGHEQYF. CDR3 nucleotides: TGTGCCAGCAGTTTACTTCCAGGCCACGAGCAGTACTTC.

In nucleotides, the CDR3 is TGTGCCAGCAGCTCCCAACGGAGCTCCTACAATGAGCAGTTCTTC. Its translation: CASSSQRSSYNEQFF. The chain has TRBV11-2 and TRBJ2-1; D unresolved. Germline V CDR1 and CDR2: SGHAT, FQNNGV. Trimming took 4 bases from V and 0 from J, leaving 10 bases between them. This CDR3 contains 15 residues.

The chain combines TRBV5-6 with TRBJ1-1; the D gene is possibly TRBD1 (5 bases). CDR1 is SGHDT, CDR2 YYEEEE, per germline. The ends were cut back, 3 bases at V and 2 bases at J, with 14 bases in the middle. The CDR3 has 15 amino acids. CDR3 sequence: CASSSRQPLNTEAFF. The CDR3 coding sequence is TGTGCCAGCAGCTCACGACAGCCCCTTAACACTGAAGCTTTCTTT.

V and J are TRBV4-1 and TRBJ1-1; 8 nucleotides align to TRBD1. The CDR3 runs 17 residues. The germline V gene has CDR1 MGHRA and CDR2 YSYEKL. After removal of 4 bases from V and 5 bases from J, the junction contained 15 bases not matched to a gene. The CDR3 here is CASSPIGTGPKGTEAFF. DNA for the CDR3: TGCGCCAGCAGCCCAATTGGGACAGGTCCCAAGGGAACTGAAGCTTTCTTT.

V is TRBV19 and J is TRBJ1-5; 7 bases fit TRBD1. CDR3 size: 17 residues. Germline V CDR1 and CDR2: LNHDA, SQIVND (reference sequence). Losses at the gene ends were 8 bases for V and 0 bases for J; bases not matched to a gene: 13. The CDR3 bases are TGTGCCAGTTACCGGGACAGCCGGGTAGTTAGCAATCAGCCCCAGCATTTT. Residues: CASYRDSRVVSNQPQHF.

In its sample, this clone was seen once. The rearrangement links TRBV30 to TRBJ1-2; D not resolved. V lost 6 bases and J lost 6, with 11 bases in between. CDR1 GTSNPN and CDR2 SVGIG come from the germline V gene (reference sequence). The CDR3 loop spans 11 amino acids. CDR3 loop: CACTVLDGYTF. The CDR3 coding sequence is TGTGCCTGTACTGTACTAGATGGCTACACCTTC.

This chain connects TRBV6-5 to TRBJ2-2, with 10 positions matching TRBD1. The CDR3 length is 14 residues. V gave up 5 bases and J gave up 4 bases; unmatched junction bases: 1. Looked up from germline, CDR1 is MNHEY and CDR2 is SVGAGI. The CDR3 sequence is CASSRDRGTGELFF. CDR3 bases: TGTGCCAGCAGTCGGGACAGGGGCACCGGGGAGCTGTTTTTT.

This clone was recorded once. The chain combines TRBV4-1 with TRBJ1-2, with D tentatively TRBD1 (5 bases). V was clipped by 0 bases and J by 8 bases, with 13 bases between them. This CDR3 is 14 amino acids long. The germline V gene encodes CDR1 MGHRA and CDR2 YSYEKL. CDR3 protein: CASSQELQGYGYTF. DNA of the CDR3: TGCGCCAGCAGCCAAGAGCTCCAGGGCTACGGCTACACCTTC.

The J gene is TRBJ1-2, the V gene TRBV5-8; 8 bases match TRBD1. J gave up 7 bases and V 4 bases, and 9 bases lay outside the gene matches. The CDR3 consists of 14 residues. CDR1 SGHTS and CDR2 YDEGEE come from the germline V gene. This CDR3 reads CASSGQQGVRGYTF. The CDR3 DNA is TGTGCCAGCAGCGGTCAACAGGGGGTGCGTGGCTACACCTTC.

The V and J genes are TRBV5-6 and TRBJ2-7; D is ambiguous. Germline V gene data show CDR1 as SGHDT and CDR2 as YYEEEE. The V and J ends lost 0 bases and 3 bases respectively, with 19 bases between them. The CDR3 consists of 17 residues. CDR3 amino acids: CASSLASSRSTLYEQYF. In DNA, the CDR3 is TGTGCCAGCAGCTTGGCGTCTAGTAGGTCCACTCTCTACGAGCAGTACTTC. Full variable domain (remainder filled in from reference TRBV5-6 and TRBJ2-7): DAGVTQSPTHLIKTRGQQVTLRCSPKSGHDTVSWYQQALGQGPQFIFQYYEEEERQRGNFPDRFSGHQFPNYSSELNVNALLLGDSALYLCASSLASSRSTLYEQYFGPGTRLTVT.

The chain has TRBV2 and TRBJ2-1; D call uncertain. Germline assignment: CDR1 SNHLY and CDR2 FYNNEI. The CDR3 spans 16 residues. Trimming removed 6 bases from V and 5 bases from J, with 20 bases in between. CDR3 sequence: CASRTPLDMTNNEQFF. The CDR3 bases are TGTGCCAGCAGGACCCCCCTAGATATGACCAACAATGAGCAGTTCTTC.

Only one count was recorded for this clone. This rearrangement joins TRBV4-1 to TRBJ2-6; 10 bases match TRBD2. The CDR3 is 20 residues long. V shed 0 bases, J shed 0 bases, and the junction held 8 bases outside the gene matches. From germline, CDR1 is MGHRA and CDR2 YSYEKL. The CDR3 region has the DNA TGCGCCAGCAGCCAAGAACTCAGGGTAGCGGGGGGCTCTGGGGCCAACGTCCTGACTTTC. Translated, it gives CASSQELRVAGGSGANVLTF.

The chain is built from TRBV9 and TRBJ2-7; the match to TRBD2 covers 7 bases. This CDR3 is built from 14 residues. Germline V gene data show CDR1 as SGDLS and CDR2 as YYNGEE. Trimming took 0 bases from V and 5 from J; bases not matched to a gene: 5. DNA of the CDR3: TGTGCCAGCAGCGTAGGACTAGCTTCCCACGAGCAGTACTTC. This translates into CASSVGLASHEQYF.

The CDR3 here is CASSEGQALYNEQFF. The CDR3 DNA follows: TGTGCCAGCAGCGAGGGACAGGCGCTATACAATGAGCAGTTCTTC. The chain carries TRBV9 and TRBJ2-1; TRBD1 matches 8 bases. The CDR3 is made up of 15 amino acids. The germline gives CDR1 SGDLS, CDR2 YYNGEE. V was pared by 3 bases and J by 4 bases, with 6 bases of the junction left unmatched.

The chain combines TRBV2 with TRBJ2-5, with 10 bases identical to TRBD2. CDR3 length: 17 residues. The germline gives CDR1 SNHLY, CDR2 FYNNEI. V lost 7 bases to trimming and J lost 4 bases; unmatched junction nucleotides: 15. CDR3 sequence reads: CASNPLAGEFLGETQYF. CDR3 DNA: TGTGCCAGCAACCCGCTAGCGGGAGAATTTTTAGGAGAGACCCAGTACTTC.

The chain carries TRBV30 and TRBJ2-2, with TRBD1 identical over 10 bases. CDR1 GTSNPN and CDR2 SVGIG come from the germline V gene (reference sequence). V lost 5 bases, J lost 3 bases, and 6 bases stayed unmatched. CDR3 length: 15 residues. CDR3 DNA sequence: TGTGCCTGGGGCGGACAGGGGGTAGACACCGGGGAGCTGTTTTTT. Its protein product is CAWGGQGVDTGELFF.